This T cell receptor (beta chain) was observed in a study of T cells in Graves' hyperthyroidism and ophthalmopathy. Broader study findings: Researchers found most expanded thyroid clonotypes above 0.001 in blood as well. By a 13 V-J model, ophthalmopathy was set apart from stable hyperthyroidism.

This clonotype was found many times. Its antigen is undetermined. This CDR3 has 13 residues. In germline, CDR1 is SGHTA, CDR2 FQGNSA. Trimming removed 5 bases from V and 1 base from J, with 8 bases in between. Ophthalmopathy in the patients scored at least 3 on Clinical Activity Score and at least 4 on NOSPECS grade, lasting under 3 months. Exclusions: uncontrolled infection, other autoimmune disease, pregnancy, lactation. Researchers amplified the TCR beta CDR3 regions from RNA transcripts. First-round RT-PCR targeting the TCR CDR3 was performed with the HTBI primer set. Using its own MiXCR run on the multiplex PCR reads, TCRdb lists one record per CDR3 protein. The sample lists more than 350,000 distinct CDR3 sequences, over 12% seen once, with about 21% in the top ten.

The chain recombines TRBV7-2 with TRBJ2-5; D is undetermined. Sequences were obtained from blood. This TCR derives from a woman in her fifties or sixties with Graves' ophthalmopathy. In DNA form, the CDR3 reads TGTGCCAGCAGCCCCCACCCCCAAGAGACCCAGTACTTC. This gives the protein CASSPHPQETQYF.